This T cell receptor (beta chain) comes out of a study of shared clonotypes between healthy human individuals. All donors qualified as healthy HIV-negative adults and had experienced no recent acute infections or vaccinations. Only Caucasian adults living in Nashville, Tennessee made up the donor group. Germline loops: CDR1 SGHTA, CDR2 FQGNSA. Trimming stripped 1 base from V and 6 bases from J, with 9 bases between. This CDR3 has 13 residues. Evenly divided among several immunoSEQ plates was the genomic DNA of each subset. Per the authors' pipeline: Filtering was not the same, since immunoSEQ gave junction-only sequences without quality scores. TCRdb keeps only in-frame clones here, not all; method: immunoSEQ multiplex PCR. Clonal size and the V and J genes are those of that table, whereas D and trimming came from the DNA. The sample consists of 400,000 to 550,000 clones, 79% of them appearing once.

The sample consisted of PBMCs. The chain is built from TRBV7-2 and TRBJ1-1; the D is unclear. The sequence was collected from a woman aged 35 to 49 in good health. Some clones in this sample may be carry-over from other donors' samples. The CDR3 protein is CASSLEIGAEAFF. Written as DNA, the CDR3 is TGTGCCAGCAGCTTAGAGATAGGCGCTGAAGCTTTCTTT.